This is a list of T cell receptor beta chains from one sample in a study of blood T cell repertoires in COVID-19. TCRdb keeps only in-frame clones here, not all; method: immunoSEQ multiplex PCR. The top ten hold approximately 25% of the sample, which has tens of thousands of clones, 85% to 90% seen once. Sequencing was carried out using peripheral blood. These receptor sequences come from a human donor with active COVID-19. The donor label of this sample is uncertain. Both conserved end residues are part of each CDR3. The order of the fields is D gene, V gene, clone size, J gene, CDR3 DNA, CDR3 protein. A D gene is named only where the DNA matches it firmly. Some rows mark clone size as missing; the rest say once, few, many or name a class of expanded clone.

d_call: TRBD2
v_call: TRBV29-1
clone_size: few
j_call: TRBJ2-3
cdr3_nt: TGCAGCGCCACTAGCGGAAGAGGCACAGATACGCAGTATTTT
cdr3_aa: CSATSGRGTDTQYF

d_call: -
v_call: TRBV7-7
clone_size: -
j_call: TRBJ2-3
cdr3_nt: TGTGCTAGCAGTGCCTCGGGGGCAGATACGCAGTATTTT
cdr3_aa: CASSASGADTQYF

d_call: TRBD2
v_call: TRBV4-1
clone_size: -
j_call: TRBJ2-7
cdr3_nt: TGCGCCAGCAGCCAACCCTATTCAGCGGGGGGGATTGGGTCGGAGCAGTACTTC
cdr3_aa: CASSQPYSAGGIGSEQYF

d_call: -
v_call: TRBV24-1
clone_size: -
j_call: TRBJ2-3
cdr3_nt: TGTGCCACCAGGAGAAGTAGCACAGATACGCAGTATTTT
cdr3_aa: CATRRSSTDTQYF

d_call: TRBD2
v_call: TRBV5-1
clone_size: -
j_call: TRBJ2-5
cdr3_nt: TGCGCCAGCAGCGTCTCTAGCGGGGGCGTCCAAGAGACCCAGTACTTC
cdr3_aa: CASSVSSGGVQETQYF

d_call: -
v_call: TRBV5-6
clone_size: -
j_call: TRBJ1-2
cdr3_nt: TGTGCCAGCAGCTCTCTTAACTATGGCTACACCTTC
cdr3_aa: CASSSLNYGYTF

d_call: -
v_call: TRBV2
clone_size: -
j_call: TRBJ1-1
cdr3_nt: TGTGCCAGCAGTGAGGACAGAAGAGACACTGAAGCTTTCTTT
cdr3_aa: CASSEDRRDTEAFF

d_call: -
v_call: TRBV2
clone_size: -
j_call: TRBJ1-2
cdr3_nt: TGTGCCAGCAGTGAATGGGACAACCGGGGCTATGGCTACACCTTC
cdr3_aa: CASSEWDNRGYGYTF

d_call: TRBD1
v_call: TRBV18
clone_size: -
j_call: TRBJ1-4
cdr3_nt: TGTGCCAGCTCACCACAAAGGGTGACAGGGGTTAATGAAAAACTGTTTTTT
cdr3_aa: CASSPQRVTGVNEKLFF

d_call: -
v_call: TRBV6-5
clone_size: -
j_call: TRBJ1-2
cdr3_nt: TGTGCCAGCAGCTTAGAGGGGGGGAGTGGCTACACCTTC
cdr3_aa: CASSLEGGSGYTF

d_call: -
v_call: TRBV9
clone_size: -
j_call: TRBJ2-7
cdr3_nt: TGTGCCAGCAGCGTAGGACAGGAGACCTACGAGCAGTACTTC
cdr3_aa: CASSVGQETYEQYF

d_call: -
v_call: TRBV15
clone_size: -
j_call: TRBJ2-7
cdr3_nt: TGTGCCACCAGCAGAGAGTCCCTATCTTACGGGAGCTCCTACGAGCAGTACTTC
cdr3_aa: CATSRESLSYGSSYEQYF

d_call: TRBD1
v_call: TRBV27
clone_size: few
j_call: TRBJ2-5
cdr3_nt: TGTGCCAGCAGGACAGGGGCAGAGACCCAGTACTTC
cdr3_aa: CASRTGAETQYF

d_call: TRBD1
v_call: TRBV5-6
clone_size: -
j_call: TRBJ1-2
cdr3_nt: TGTGCCAGCAGCTCCTGGGGGGGACAGGGGGCTTCTGGCTACACCTTC
cdr3_aa: CASSSWGGQGASGYTF

d_call: -
v_call: TRBV4-1
clone_size: -
j_call: TRBJ1-4
cdr3_nt: TGCGCCAGCAGCCAAGAAGGTTCGCCAGGGCAAAATGAAAAACTGTTTTTT
cdr3_aa: CASSQEGSPGQNEKLFF

d_call: -
v_call: TRBV21-1
clone_size: -
j_call: TRBJ2-1
cdr3_nt: TGTGCCAGCAGCCTCGAAAAGACTAGCGGGAAGAATGAGCAGTTCTTC
cdr3_aa: CASSLEKTSGKNEQFF

d_call: -
v_call: TRBV29-1
clone_size: medium-sized
j_call: TRBJ1-5
cdr3_nt: TGCAGCGTTGCGCTTGGAGTCAATCAGCCCCAGCATTTT
cdr3_aa: CSVALGVNQPQHF

d_call: TRBD1
v_call: TRBV11-3
clone_size: -
j_call: TRBJ2-2
cdr3_nt: TGTGCCAGCAGGACAGGGACGAACACCGGGGAGCTGTTTTTT
cdr3_aa: CASRTGTNTGELFF

d_call: -
v_call: TRBV2
clone_size: -
j_call: TRBJ1-5
cdr3_nt: TGTGCCAGCAGCATCGGACAGTCCAGCAATCAGCCCCAGCATTTT
cdr3_aa: CASSIGQSSNQPQHF

d_call: TRBD2
v_call: TRBV6-5
clone_size: -
j_call: TRBJ2-7
cdr3_nt: TGTGCCAGCAGTTACTCGGGCGGGGGGAATTACGAGCAGTACTTC
cdr3_aa: CASSYSGGGNYEQYF

d_call: -
v_call: TRBV5-1
clone_size: -
j_call: TRBJ1-2
cdr3_nt: TGCGCCAGCAGCCCACGGGTAACCTTC
cdr3_aa: CASSPRVTF

d_call: -
v_call: TRBV5-1
clone_size: -
j_call: TRBJ1-1
cdr3_nt: TGCGCCAGCAGCTTGGAGGGGGTCTCTGAAGCTTTCTTT
cdr3_aa: CASSLEGVSEAFF

d_call: TRBD1
v_call: TRBV10-3
clone_size: -
j_call: TRBJ1-6
cdr3_nt: TGTGCCATCAGTGAGTCCGGGGACAGGGGTCGGGTGAATTCACCCCTCCACTTT
cdr3_aa: CAISESGDRGRVNSPLHF

d_call: TRBD1
v_call: TRBV2
clone_size: -
j_call: TRBJ1-2
cdr3_nt: TGTGCCAGCAGTGGCCGACAGGGGGCCGCGGGCGGCTACACCTTC
cdr3_aa: CASSGRQGAAGGYTF

d_call: -
v_call: TRBV19
clone_size: -
j_call: TRBJ1-2
cdr3_nt: TGTGCCAGTAGTTATAATGGCTACACCTTC
cdr3_aa: CASSYNGYTF

d_call: TRBD2
v_call: TRBV7-2
clone_size: -
j_call: TRBJ2-7
cdr3_nt: TGTGCCAGCAGCCCGGGACTAGTGGCCTACGAGCAGTACTTC
cdr3_aa: CASSPGLVAYEQYF

d_call: TRBD2
v_call: TRBV11-2
clone_size: -
j_call: TRBJ2-3
cdr3_nt: TGTGCCAGCAGCCGTATCTCGACTAGCGGGAGGTTTCCAGATACGCAGTATTTT
cdr3_aa: CASSRISTSGRFPDTQYF

d_call: -
v_call: TRBV19
clone_size: -
j_call: TRBJ2-2
cdr3_nt: TGTGCCAGTAGTCCCAGCAGGGCGGACACCGGGGAGCTGTTTTTT
cdr3_aa: CASSPSRADTGELFF

d_call: -
v_call: TRBV3-1/TRBV3-2
clone_size: -
j_call: TRBJ2-3
cdr3_nt: TGTGCCAGCAGCCAAGGAGGGATTCCAGATACGCAGTATTTT
cdr3_aa: CASSQGGIPDTQYF

d_call: -
v_call: TRBV5-8
clone_size: -
j_call: TRBJ2-4
cdr3_nt: TGTGCCAGCAGCTTGCGGGTAGGAGGGAGTCGAAACATTCAGTACTTC
cdr3_aa: CASSLRVGGSRNIQYF

d_call: -
v_call: TRBV6-5
clone_size: -
j_call: TRBJ1-2
cdr3_nt: TGTGCCAGCAGCAAAGACAGTAACTATGGCTACACCTTC
cdr3_aa: CASSKDSNYGYTF

d_call: TRBD2
v_call: TRBV5-1
clone_size: -
j_call: TRBJ2-2
cdr3_nt: TGCGCCAGCAGCTTGATGGTAGCGGGGGACGGGGAGCTGTTTTTT
cdr3_aa: CASSLMVAGDGELFF

d_call: TRBD1
v_call: TRBV6-4
clone_size: -
j_call: TRBJ1-6
cdr3_nt: TGTGCCAGCAGTGACTCTACGACAGGGGGCTCTCCCCTCCACTTT
cdr3_aa: CASSDSTTGGSPLHF

d_call: TRBD2
v_call: TRBV3-1/TRBV3-2
clone_size: medium-sized
j_call: TRBJ2-7
cdr3_nt: TGTGCCAGCAGCCAAGGGGGCGGGAGGGTCCACGAGCAGTACTTC
cdr3_aa: CASSQGGGRVHEQYF

d_call: TRBD1
v_call: TRBV19
clone_size: -
j_call: TRBJ1-4
cdr3_nt: TGTGCCAGTAGCGGGACAGCAGCTGAAAAACTGTTTTTT
cdr3_aa: CASSGTAAEKLFF

d_call: TRBD2
v_call: TRBV2
clone_size: -
j_call: TRBJ2-3
cdr3_nt: TGTGCCAGCAGTGAAGCAGGGCTAGCGGGAGATACGCAGTATTTT
cdr3_aa: CASSEAGLAGDTQYF

d_call: TRBD1
v_call: TRBV15
clone_size: few
j_call: TRBJ1-2
cdr3_nt: TGTGCCACCAGCAGAGGAGGGACAGGGTACGGCTACACCTTC
cdr3_aa: CATSRGGTGYGYTF

d_call: -
v_call: TRBV4-2
clone_size: few
j_call: TRBJ2-1
cdr3_nt: TGTGCCAGCAGCCAAGGCGGGATTTCCTACAATGAGCAGTTCTTC
cdr3_aa: CASSQGGISYNEQFF

d_call: -
v_call: TRBV18
clone_size: medium-sized
j_call: TRBJ2-2
cdr3_nt: TGTGCCAGCTCAGCTATCAGGGGGGAGCTGTTTTTT
cdr3_aa: CASSAIRGELFF

d_call: -
v_call: TRBV11-3
clone_size: -
j_call: TRBJ2-7
cdr3_nt: TGTGCCAGCAGCTTAGAGCAGGGCTCCTACGAGCAGTACTTC
cdr3_aa: CASSLEQGSYEQYF

d_call: TRBD1
v_call: TRBV5-1
clone_size: -
j_call: TRBJ2-7
cdr3_nt: TGCGCCAGCAGCCGCGGACAGGGCTCCTACGAGCAGTACTTC
cdr3_aa: CASSRGQGSYEQYF

d_call: -
v_call: TRBV9
clone_size: -
j_call: TRBJ2-7
cdr3_nt: TGTGCCAGCAGCGTAGTCCCCGACAGCTCCTACGAGCAGTACTTC
cdr3_aa: CASSVVPDSSYEQYF

d_call: -
v_call: TRBV25-1
clone_size: few
j_call: TRBJ1-4
cdr3_nt: TGTGCCAGCAGTGCAGGGTACGAAAAACTGTTTTTT
cdr3_aa: CASSAGYEKLFF

d_call: TRBD1
v_call: TRBV2
clone_size: -
j_call: TRBJ2-6
cdr3_nt: TGTGCCAGCAGTCCCAGGGGGACTGGGGCCAACGTCCTGACTTTC
cdr3_aa: CASSPRGTGANVLTF

d_call: TRBD1
v_call: TRBV2
clone_size: -
j_call: TRBJ1-1
cdr3_nt: TGTGCCAGCACAGGGGGCGCATTATCTGAAGCTTTCTTT
cdr3_aa: CASTGGALSEAFF